This TCR beta chain comes out of a study of shared clonotypes between healthy human individuals. Study-wide context: In total, the donors were a couple of women and a few men aged 18 to 49.

The CDR3 has 16 residues. V lost 4 bases, J lost 5 bases, and 7 bases stayed unmatched. The germline V gene encodes CDR1 LNHDA and CDR2 SQIVND (reference sequence). Several immunoSEQ plates received, in even portions, the genomic DNA of each subset. Researchers sequenced unsorted PBMC DNA using ten immunoSEQ deep assay plates. Per the authors' pipeline: There were no quality scores in the junction-only immunoSEQ sequences, so filtering differed. Sequenced by immunoSEQ multiplex PCR; TCRdb stores in-frame clones only, minus some. The DNA gave D and trimming, while V, J and clone size come from that table. The sample includes some 450,000 clones, roughly 80% of them seen just once.

The chain links TRBV19 to TRBJ2-3; 12 nucleotides align to TRBD2. The sequence was collected from a woman in her forties in good health. Some clones in this sample may be carry-over from other donors' samples. The sequenced material came from PBMCs. CDR3 residues: CASSTRLAGVVDTQYF. The CDR3 nucleotides are TGTGCCAGTAGTACCCGACTAGCGGGAGTCGTAGATACGCAGTATTTT.